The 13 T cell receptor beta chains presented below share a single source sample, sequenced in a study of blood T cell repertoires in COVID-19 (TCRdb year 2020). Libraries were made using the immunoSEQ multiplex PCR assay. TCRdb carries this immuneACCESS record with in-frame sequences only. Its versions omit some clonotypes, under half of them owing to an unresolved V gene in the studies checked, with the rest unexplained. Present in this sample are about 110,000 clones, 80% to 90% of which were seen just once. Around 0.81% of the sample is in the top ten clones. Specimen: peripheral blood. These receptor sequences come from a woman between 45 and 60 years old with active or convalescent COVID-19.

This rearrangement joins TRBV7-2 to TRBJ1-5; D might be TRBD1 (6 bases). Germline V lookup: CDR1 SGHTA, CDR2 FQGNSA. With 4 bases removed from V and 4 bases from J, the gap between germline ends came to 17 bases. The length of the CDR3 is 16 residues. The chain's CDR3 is CASSSGTGSENQPQHF. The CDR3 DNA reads TGTGCCAGCAGCTCCGGAACAGGGTCGGAGAATCAGCCCCAGCATTTT.

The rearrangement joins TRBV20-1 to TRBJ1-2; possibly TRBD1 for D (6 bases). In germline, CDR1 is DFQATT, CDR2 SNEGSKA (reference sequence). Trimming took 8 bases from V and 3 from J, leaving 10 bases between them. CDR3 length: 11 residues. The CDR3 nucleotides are TGCAGTATAACAGGGTACTATGGCTACACCTTC. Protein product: CSITGYYGYTF.

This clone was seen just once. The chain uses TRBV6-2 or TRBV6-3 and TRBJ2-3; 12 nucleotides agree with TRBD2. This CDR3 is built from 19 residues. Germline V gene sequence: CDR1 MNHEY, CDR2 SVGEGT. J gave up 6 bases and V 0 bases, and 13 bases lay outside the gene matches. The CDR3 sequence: CASSYSLRTSGADRDTQYF. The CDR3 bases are TGTGCCAGCAGTTACTCGTTGAGGACTAGCGGGGCGGATAGGGATACGCAGTATTTT.

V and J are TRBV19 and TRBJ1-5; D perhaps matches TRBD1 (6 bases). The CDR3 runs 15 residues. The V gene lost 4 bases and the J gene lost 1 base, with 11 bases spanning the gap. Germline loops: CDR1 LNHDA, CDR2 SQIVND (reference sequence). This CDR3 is CASSSGDISNQPQHF. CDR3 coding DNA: TGTGCCAGTAGTAGTGGGGACATCAGCAATCAGCCCCAGCATTTT.

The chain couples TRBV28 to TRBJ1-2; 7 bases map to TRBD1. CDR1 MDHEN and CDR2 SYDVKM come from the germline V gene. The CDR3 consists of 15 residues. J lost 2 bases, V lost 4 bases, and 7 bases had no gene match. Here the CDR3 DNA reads TGTGCCAGCAGTTCCCCACCGACAGGGAACTATGGCTACACCTTC. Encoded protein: CASSSPPTGNYGYTF.

In DNA form, the CDR3 reads TGTGCCAGCAGCTTAGAGCGGGGCCGGTCTAATCAGCCCCAGCATTTT. Translated, it gives CASSLERGRSNQPQHF. The chain is built from TRBV7-2 and TRBJ1-5, with D maybe TRBD1 (5 bases). V lost 1 base and J 4 bases, leaving 14 bases between the germline ends. CDR1 and CDR2 (germline): SGHTA, FQGNSA. CDR3 size: 16 residues.

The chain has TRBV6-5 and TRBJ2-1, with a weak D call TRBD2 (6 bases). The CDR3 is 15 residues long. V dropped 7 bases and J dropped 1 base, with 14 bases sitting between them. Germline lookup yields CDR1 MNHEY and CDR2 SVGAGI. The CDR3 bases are TGTGCCAGCACCAGAGGCGGGAAATCCTACAATGAGCAGTTCTTC. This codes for CASTRGGKSYNEQFF.

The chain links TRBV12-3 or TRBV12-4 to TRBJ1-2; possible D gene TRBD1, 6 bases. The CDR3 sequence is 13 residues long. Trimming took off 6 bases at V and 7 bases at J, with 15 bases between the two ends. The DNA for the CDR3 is TGTGCCAGCAGGACCCCAGTACAGGGTGGCTACACCTTC. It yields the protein CASRTPVQGGYTF.

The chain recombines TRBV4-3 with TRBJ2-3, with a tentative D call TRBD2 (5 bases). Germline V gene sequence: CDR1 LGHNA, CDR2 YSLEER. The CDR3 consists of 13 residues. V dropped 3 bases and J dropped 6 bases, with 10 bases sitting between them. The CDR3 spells CASSQELVDTQYF. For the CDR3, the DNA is TGCGCCAGCAGCCAGGAACTAGTTGATACGCAGTATTTT.

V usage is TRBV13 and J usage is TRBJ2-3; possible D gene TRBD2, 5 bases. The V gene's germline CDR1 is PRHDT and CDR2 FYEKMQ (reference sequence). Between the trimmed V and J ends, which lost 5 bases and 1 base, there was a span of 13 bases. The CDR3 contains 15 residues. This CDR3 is CASSQRAGRTDTQYF. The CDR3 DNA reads TGTGCCAGCAGCCAGAGGGCGGGCCGCACAGATACGCAGTATTTT.

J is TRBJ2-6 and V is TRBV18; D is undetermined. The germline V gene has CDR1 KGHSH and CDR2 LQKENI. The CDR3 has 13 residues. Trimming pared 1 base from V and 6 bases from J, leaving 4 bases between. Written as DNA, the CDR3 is TGTGCCAGCTCACCACTCCAGGCCAACGTCCTGACTTTC. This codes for CASSPLQANVLTF.

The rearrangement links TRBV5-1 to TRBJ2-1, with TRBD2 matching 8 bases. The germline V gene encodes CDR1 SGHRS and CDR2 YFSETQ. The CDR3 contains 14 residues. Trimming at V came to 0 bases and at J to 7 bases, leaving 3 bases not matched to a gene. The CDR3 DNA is TGCGCCAGCAGCTTGGCTCTAGCGGGTAATGAGCAGTTCTTC. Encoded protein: CASSLALAGNEQFF.

CDR3 loop: CASSFRPKLHSYNEQFF. The CDR3, as DNA: TGTGCCAGCAGTTTCCGCCCCAAACTCCACTCCTACAATGAGCAGTTCTTC. The V and J genes are TRBV28 and TRBJ2-1; D gene ambiguous. The CDR3 runs 17 residues. Between the trimmed V and J ends, which lost 3 bases and 0 bases, there was a span of 15 bases. Germline lookup yields CDR1 MDHEN and CDR2 SYDVKM.